A selection of T cell receptor beta chains follows, all from one sample in a study of Ad26.COV2.S vaccination and SARS-CoV-2 variants. The data were produced by immunoSEQ multiplex PCR, yet TCRdb's version contains in-frame clones alone and is incomplete. The repertoire holds roughly 700,000 clones, with more than 70% as singletons. The starting material was peripheral blood, obtained in a trial of Ad26.COV2.S vaccine versus placebo. The receptors were sampled from a person aged 18-65 years who received the Ad26.COV2.S COVID-19 vaccine or a placebo. Each CDR3 is given with its conserved first and last residue. D genes are given only for firm matches. Clone size appears in some rows only: once, few, many, or a class for an expanded clone.

clone size: NA
J gene: TRBJ2-2
V gene: TRBV19
D gene: NA
CDR3 DNA: TGTGCCAGTAGTATCGGTCGGGCCGGGGAGCTGTTTTTT
CDR3 protein: CASSIGRAGELFF

clone size: NA
J gene: TRBJ2-7
V gene: TRBV3-1/TRBV3-2
D gene: TRBD2
CDR3 DNA: TGTGCCAGCAGCCGACTAGCGGGAGGGTACGAGCAGTACTTC
CDR3 protein: CASSRLAGGYEQYF

clone size: NA
J gene: TRBJ1-2
V gene: TRBV6-5
D gene: TRBD1
CDR3 DNA: TGTGCCAGCAGTCGAGGCACAGGGGGTGGCTACACCTTC
CDR3 protein: CASSRGTGGGYTF

clone size: NA
J gene: TRBJ1-1
V gene: TRBV7-9
D gene: TRBD1
CDR3 DNA: TGTGCCAGCAGCCCGAACAGGGGTTGGACTGAAGCTTTCTTT
CDR3 protein: CASSPNRGWTEAFF

clone size: NA
J gene: TRBJ1-2
V gene: TRBV6-2/TRBV6-3
D gene: NA
CDR3 DNA: TGTGCCAGCAGTTACAAACCGCAGCATGGCTACACCTTC
CDR3 protein: CASSYKPQHGYTF

clone size: once
J gene: TRBJ1-6
V gene: TRBV5-4
D gene: TRBD1
CDR3 DNA: TGTGCCAGCAGCCCCATTCCGGGACAGGGGAATTCACCCCTCCACTTT
CDR3 protein: CASSPIPGQGNSPLHF

clone size: NA
J gene: TRBJ2-1
V gene: TRBV24-1
D gene: TRBD2
CDR3 DNA: TGTGCCACCAGTGATTTGCTAGCGGGTGAGCAGTTCTTC
CDR3 protein: CATSDLLAGEQFF

clone size: NA
J gene: TRBJ1-1
V gene: TRBV5-4
D gene: NA
CDR3 DNA: TGTGCCAGCAGCCCGGGGGGCGGATTGAACACTGAAGCTTTCTTT
CDR3 protein: CASSPGGGLNTEAFF

clone size: NA
J gene: TRBJ2-3
V gene: TRBV5-4
D gene: TRBD2
CDR3 DNA: TGTGCCAGCAGCCCGACTAGCGGGAGGGCCGGCACAGATACGCAGTATTTT
CDR3 protein: CASSPTSGRAGTDTQYF

clone size: NA
J gene: TRBJ2-1
V gene: TRBV3-1/TRBV3-2
D gene: NA
CDR3 DNA: TGTGCCAGCAGCTCCCCAAACGACAATGAGCAGTTCTTC
CDR3 protein: CASSSPNDNEQFF

clone size: once
J gene: TRBJ2-3
V gene: TRBV4-2
D gene: NA
CDR3 DNA: TGTGCCAGCAGCCAAGACCCAACGGACAGCACAGATACGCAGTATTTT
CDR3 protein: CASSQDPTDSTDTQYF

clone size: NA
J gene: TRBJ1-2
V gene: TRBV14
D gene: TRBD1
CDR3 DNA: TGTGCCAGCAGCCAAGTCTCCCCGACAGGGATCTATGGCTACACCTTC
CDR3 protein: CASSQVSPTGIYGYTF

clone size: NA
J gene: TRBJ1-1
V gene: TRBV29-1
D gene: NA
CDR3 DNA: TGCAGCGTTGAAGATCTGGGGGCTTTCTTT
CDR3 protein: CSVEDLGAFF

clone size: NA
J gene: TRBJ1-2
V gene: TRBV28
D gene: NA
CDR3 DNA: TGTGCCAGCAGCCCCAGGGACTATGGCTACACCTTC
CDR3 protein: CASSPRDYGYTF

clone size: NA
J gene: TRBJ2-1
V gene: TRBV11-2
D gene: NA
CDR3 DNA: TGTGCCAGCAGCTTAGGTAAAATGATTCGGTTCTTC
CDR3 protein: CASSLGKMIRFF

clone size: once
J gene: TRBJ1-5
V gene: TRBV7-2
D gene: NA
CDR3 DNA: TGTGCCAGCAGCTTAATGGGGGTAAATCAGCCCCAGCATTTT
CDR3 protein: CASSLMGVNQPQHF

clone size: NA
J gene: TRBJ2-2
V gene: TRBV3-1/TRBV3-2
D gene: TRBD2
CDR3 DNA: TGTGCCAGCATTTCGCGGGGGGCCGCGAACACCGGGGAGCTGTTTTTT
CDR3 protein: CASISRGAANTGELFF

clone size: NA
J gene: TRBJ2-1
V gene: TRBV27
D gene: NA
CDR3 DNA: TGTGCCAGCAGTCCGGGACCTTACAATGAGCAGTTCTTC
CDR3 protein: CASSPGPYNEQFF

clone size: NA
J gene: TRBJ1-2
V gene: TRBV29-1
D gene: NA
CDR3 DNA: TGCAGCGTTGGCGGATTGATAAGCTACACCTTC
CDR3 protein: CSVGGLISYTF

clone size: NA
J gene: TRBJ1-2
V gene: TRBV4-1
D gene: NA
CDR3 DNA: TGCGCCAGCAGCCAAGAAGGCAGGAAGGCCTATGGCTACACCTTC
CDR3 protein: CASSQEGRKAYGYTF

clone size: NA
J gene: TRBJ2-7
V gene: TRBV7-2
D gene: TRBD1
CDR3 DNA: TGTGCCAGCCGAACCCAGACAGGGTCCTACGAGCAGTACTTC
CDR3 protein: CASRTQTGSYEQYF

clone size: NA
J gene: TRBJ2-7
V gene: TRBV6-5
D gene: TRBD2
CDR3 DNA: TGTGCCAGTAAAGCGGGGATCAGCTACGAGCAGTACTTC
CDR3 protein: CASKAGISYEQYF

clone size: NA
J gene: TRBJ2-3
V gene: TRBV20-1
D gene: TRBD2
CDR3 DNA: TGCAGTGCTAGTCGGTCCGGACTAGCGGGGAGCACAGATACGCAGTATTTT
CDR3 protein: CSASRSGLAGSTDTQYF

clone size: NA
J gene: TRBJ2-7
V gene: TRBV3-1/TRBV3-2
D gene: NA
CDR3 DNA: TGTGCCAGCAGCCCCGGACTCCTCAACGAGCAGTACTTC
CDR3 protein: CASSPGLLNEQYF